This TCR beta chain was sequenced during a study of TIL therapy for anti-PD-1-resistant metastatic lung cancer. Study summary: Most patients had lung adenocarcinoma; a handful of tumors were EGFR-mutant, two ALK-rearranged; half smoked currently or formerly. Study-level results: Patients were highly selected, enriched for treatment-naive, never-smoker and oncogene-addicted cases.

Remarks on this clone: Antigen unknown.

Sequencing used immunoSEQ v3. Sequencing depth was about 2 million read pairs for survey level, roughly 4.5-6 million for deep. Generated by immunoSEQ multiplex PCR, the TCRdb table keeps only in-frame clones and is missing some. The sample includes around 16,000 clones, 70% to 80% of them seen just once. Trimming cost V 0 bases and J 6 bases, with 11 bases left between them. CDR1 GTSNPN and CDR2 SVGIG come from the germline V gene (reference sequence). The CDR3 runs 13 residues. Documented time point: pre-treatment sample, taken before nivolumab and TIL therapy. The rearrangement uses TRBV30 and TRBJ1-2; possible D gene TRBD1, 6 bases. This clonotype was sampled from a person aged 25 to 85 with non-small cell lung cancer. The input for sequencing was blood, taken at baseline. CDR3 protein: CAWSVGAGDGYTF. The CDR3 DNA is TGTGCCTGGAGTGTTGGGGCAGGGGATGGCTACACCTTC.